The clone carrying this T cell receptor beta chain was seen only a few times. Its matching antigen is unknown. These data belong to a study of early T cells in non-severe SARS-CoV-2 infection. Looking at the study overall: Unpaired chains resulted from sequencing bulk RNA of unsorted whole blood.

In the library, individual cDNA molecules carried attached unique molecular identifiers. TCRdb re-derived calls from the 5' RACE reads in MiXCR, one entry per CDR3 protein. The data contain about 46,000 distinct CDR3 sequences, roughly a tenth of them singletons. Study conclusions and caveats: Using VDJdb, the matching emphasized anti-spike CD8 responses while missing private and CD4 specificities.

The receptor comes from an adult who was a healthcare worker with PCR-confirmed SARS-CoV-2 infection or an uninfected control (not recorded which). This specimen was whole blood, taken at baseline.

CDR3 sequence: CASSLISYGYTF. CDR3 coding DNA: TGTGCCAGCAGTTTAATCTCCTATGGCTACACCTTC. The chain employs TRBV6-2 or TRBV6-3 and TRBJ1-2; D gene ambiguous. V gave up 4 bases and J gave up 4 bases, with 7 bases separating them. The CDR3 contains 12 residues. Germline lookup yields CDR1 MNHEY and CDR2 SVGEGT.